These 14 T cell receptor beta chains share one sample of origin, sequenced in a study of cytomegalovirus exposure and HLA in healthy donors (dated by TCRdb to 2016 to 2017). Library preparation used the immunoSEQ multiplex PCR assay. For the multiplex PCR, a mixture combining 60 forward primers for TCR Vbeta segments and 13 reverse primers for TCR Jbeta segments was used. TCRdb limited this immuneACCESS table to in-frame rearrangements with V and J called. A share of clones is missing; checked studies link under half to unresolved V genes, and the rest is unexplained. Within this sample are 100,000 or so clones, with 76% of them counted one time only. The ten largest account for just under 4% of the sample. The sample comprised PBMCs. Receptor source: a woman aged 50 to 65 in good health and CMV-seropositive.

The V call is TRBV18, the J call TRBJ2-1, with 9 bases lining up with TRBD2. The germline CDR1 and CDR2 sequences are KGHSH and LQKENI. This CDR3 is built from 15 residues. The V gene end was trimmed by 4 bases and the J gene end by 0 bases; junction bases not matched to a gene: 1. The CDR3 nucleotides are TGTGCCAGCTCACTTAGCGGGAGCTCCTACAATGAGCAGTTCTTC. Translated: CASSLSGSSYNEQFF. Full variable domain (outside the CDR3, taken from reference TRBV18 and TRBJ2-1): NAGVMQNPRHLVRRRGQEARLRCSPMKGHSHVYWYRQLPEEGLKFMVYLQKENIIDESGMPKERFSAEFPKEGPSILRIQQVVRGDSAAYFCASSLSGSSYNEQFFGPGTRLTVL.

The chain recombines TRBV19 with TRBJ1-3, with D possibly being TRBD1 (5 bases). In germline, CDR1 is LNHDA, CDR2 SQIVND (reference sequence). The V and J ends lost 8 bases and 2 bases respectively, with 19 bases between them. This CDR3 region has 16 residues. CDR3: CASQTRTRATGNTIYF. In DNA, the CDR3 is TGTGCCAGTCAAACGAGGACACGCGCTACTGGAAACACCATATATTTT.

This chain links TRBV5-6 with TRBJ1-5; D possibly corresponds to TRBD1 (5 bases). V was trimmed by 2 bases and J by 7 bases, leaving 7 bases between them. Looked up from germline, CDR1 is SGHDT and CDR2 is YYEEEE. This CDR3 is 12 amino acids long. This CDR3 reads CASSFTGQPQHF. The CDR3 DNA reads as TGTGCCAGCAGCTTCACAGGACAGCCCCAGCATTTT.

The chain links TRBV27 to TRBJ2-7; possibly TRBD1 for D (6 bases). The germline V and J ends were trimmed by 7 bases and 4 bases, with 17 bases remaining between them. The CDR3 has 14 residues. CDR1 MNHEY and CDR2 SMNVEV come from the germline V gene (reference sequence). In DNA form, the CDR3 reads TGTGCCAGCACCTCACAGGGTTCTCGGTACGAGCAGTACTTC. Translation: CASTSQGSRYEQYF.

With regard to this clone: A read error may be the cause here, since a much bigger clone is one base away. The V gene is TRBV5-4, the J gene TRBJ1-1; D remains unclear. CDR3 length: 13 amino acids. Germline CDR1 SGHNT, CDR2 YYREEE (reference sequence). Between the trimmed V and J ends, which lost 0 bases and 1 base, there was a span of 4 bases. DNA of the CDR3: TGTGCCAGCAGCTTGGAACAGAACACTGAAGCTTTCTTT. Protein product: CASSLEQNTEAFF. Full variable domain (rest looked up from reference TRBV5-4 and TRBJ1-1): ETGVTQSPTHLIKTRGQQVTLRCSSQSGHNTVSWYQQALGQGPQFIFQYYREEENGRGNFPPRFSGLQFPNYSSELNVNALELDDSALYLCASSLEQNTEAFFGQGTRLTVV.

This clone was observed a few times. V and J are TRBV10-3 and TRBJ2-1; maybe TRBD2 (6 bases). The CDR3 loop spans 16 amino acids. Germline V gives CDR1 ENHRY, CDR2 SYGVKD. Trimming stripped 2 bases from V and 0 bases from J, with 11 bases between. CDR3 sequence: CAISEAMGGSYNEQFF. CDR3 sequence (DNA): TGTGCCATCAGTGAGGCCATGGGAGGCTCCTACAATGAGCAGTTCTTC.

The CDR3 sequence: CASSLKAGGPYEQYF. The CDR3 region has the DNA TGTGCCAGCAGCTTGAAAGCGGGAGGCCCCTACGAGCAGTACTTC. This chain joins TRBV5-4 and TRBJ2-7; 9 nucleotides line up with TRBD2. The trim removed 1 base at V and 2 bases at J, leaving 4 bases unmatched. Germline V lookup: CDR1 SGHNT, CDR2 YYREEE (reference sequence). The CDR3 extends over 15 amino acids.

This clone appeared once. V is TRBV9 and J is TRBJ2-3; 7 bases agree with TRBD2. CDR3 length equals 15 residues. The V gene end was trimmed by 2 bases and the J gene end by 8 bases; junction bases not matched to a gene: 11. Germline CDR1 reads SGDLS; CDR2 reads YYNGEE. The DNA of the CDR3 is TGTGCCAGCAGCGTGGGGGGGGAACTTCTGGGTACGCAGTATTTT. It codes for CASSVGGELLGTQYF.

This clone is categorized as medium-sized. The same CDR3 is also encoded by other DNA sequences in this sample. V gene TRBV5-1 combines with J gene TRBJ2-7; 12 nucleotides line up with TRBD1. The CDR3 is 14 amino acids. Germline CDR1 and CDR2: SGHRS and YFSETQ. The junction had 4 bases not matched to a gene; V was cut back by 4 bases and J by 5 bases. CDR3 in amino acids: CASSPGQGAHEQYF. DNA for the CDR3: TGCGCCAGCAGCCCGGGACAGGGGGCACACGAGCAGTACTTC.

The chain recombines TRBV7-8 with TRBJ2-4, with TRBD2 matching 10 bases. Per the germline V gene, CDR1 is SGHVS and CDR2 is FQNEAQ. The CDR3 contains 20 residues. After removal of 0 bases from V and 0 bases from J, the junction contained 11 bases not matched to a gene. CDR3 coding DNA: TGTGCCAGCAGCTTAGCGATCCTAGCGGGGGATTATCTAGCCAAAAACATTCAGTACTTC. This codes for CASSLAILAGDYLAKNIQYF.

A single count supports this clone. The genes are TRBV5-6 and TRBJ1-2, with 11 nucleotides matching TRBD1. The germline gives CDR1 SGHDT, CDR2 YYEEEE. The CDR3 sequence is 15 residues long. V gave up 7 bases and J gave up 3 bases; unmatched junction bases: 8. In DNA form, the CDR3 reads TGTGCCAGCGGAGAGGACAGGGGGCAGGACTATGGCTACACCTTC. Its protein is CASGEDRGQDYGYTF. The variable domain in full, with the rest retrieved from reference TRBV5-6 and TRBJ1-2, is DAGVTQSPTHLIKTRGQQVTLRCSPKSGHDTVSWYQQALGQGPQFIFQYYEEEERQRGNFPDRFSGHQFPNYSSELNVNALLLGDSALYLCASGEDRGQDYGYTFGSGTRLTVV.

The gene calls are TRBV5-6 and TRBJ1-1; 12 nucleotides line up with TRBD1. Per germline, CDR1 SGHDT and CDR2 YYEEEE. With 0 bases clipped from V and 3 bases from J, the junction kept 12 bases outside the gene matches. This CDR3 is built from 19 residues. The CDR3 DNA is TGTGCCAGCAGCTTGGCCCTGGGACAGGGGGCTATGGTTGACACTGAAGCTTTCTTT. It translates to CASSLALGQGAMVDTEAFF.

V gene TRBV6-6 combines with J gene TRBJ2-1; D remains ambiguous. CDR1 is MNHNY and CDR2 is SVGAGI in the germline V gene (reference sequence). With 7 bases removed from V and 6 bases from J, the gap between germline ends came to 19 bases. CDR3 size: 15 residues. CDR3 in amino acids: CASNLLTFPPNEQFF. The CDR3 DNA reads TGTGCCAGCAATTTGTTAACATTCCCACCCAATGAGCAGTTCTTC.

V is TRBV6-5 and J is TRBJ1-5; 9 nucleotides line up with TRBD1. From germline, CDR1 is MNHEY and CDR2 SVGAGI. Unmatched junction bases numbered 2, after V lost 6 bases and J lost 2 bases. The length of the CDR3 is 14 residues. CDR3 coding DNA: TGTGCCAGCAGGCGGACAGGGGGCAATCAGCCCCAGCATTTT. Encoded protein: CASRRTGGNQPQHF.